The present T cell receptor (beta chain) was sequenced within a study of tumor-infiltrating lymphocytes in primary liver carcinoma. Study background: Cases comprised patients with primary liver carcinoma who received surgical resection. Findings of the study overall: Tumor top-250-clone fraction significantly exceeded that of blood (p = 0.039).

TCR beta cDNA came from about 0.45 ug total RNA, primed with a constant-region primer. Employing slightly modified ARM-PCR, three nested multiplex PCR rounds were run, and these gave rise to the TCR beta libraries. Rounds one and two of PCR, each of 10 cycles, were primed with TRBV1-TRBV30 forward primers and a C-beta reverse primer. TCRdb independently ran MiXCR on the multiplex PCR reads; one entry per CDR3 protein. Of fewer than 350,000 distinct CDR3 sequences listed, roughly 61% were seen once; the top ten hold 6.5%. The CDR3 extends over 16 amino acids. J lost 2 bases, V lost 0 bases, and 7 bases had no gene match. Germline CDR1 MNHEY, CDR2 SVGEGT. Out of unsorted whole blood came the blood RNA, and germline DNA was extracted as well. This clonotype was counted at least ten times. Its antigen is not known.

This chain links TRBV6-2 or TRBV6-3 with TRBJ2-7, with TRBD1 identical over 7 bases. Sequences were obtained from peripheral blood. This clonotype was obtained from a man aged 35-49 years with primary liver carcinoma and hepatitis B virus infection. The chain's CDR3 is CASSYSNRGLPYEQYF. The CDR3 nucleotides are TGTGCCAGCAGTTACTCGAACAGGGGTCTCCCCTACGAGCAGTACTTC.